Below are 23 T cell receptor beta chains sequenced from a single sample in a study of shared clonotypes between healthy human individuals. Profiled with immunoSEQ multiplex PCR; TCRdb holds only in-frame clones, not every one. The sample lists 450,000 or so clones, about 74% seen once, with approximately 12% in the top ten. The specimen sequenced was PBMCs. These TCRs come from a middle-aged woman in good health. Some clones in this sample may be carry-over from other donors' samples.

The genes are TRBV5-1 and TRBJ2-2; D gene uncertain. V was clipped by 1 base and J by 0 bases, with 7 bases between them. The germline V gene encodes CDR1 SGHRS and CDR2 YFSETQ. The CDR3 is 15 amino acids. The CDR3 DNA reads TGCGCCAGCAGCTTGTACGACTCGAACACCGGGGAGCTGTTTTTT. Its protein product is CASSLYDSNTGELFF.

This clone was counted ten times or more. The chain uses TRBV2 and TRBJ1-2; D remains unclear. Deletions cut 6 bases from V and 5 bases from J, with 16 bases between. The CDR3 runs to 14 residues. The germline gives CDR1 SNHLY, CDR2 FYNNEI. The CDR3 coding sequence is TGTGCCAGCAGCGCAAGCGGGGAAGGTTATGGCTACACCTTC. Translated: CASSASGEGYGYTF.

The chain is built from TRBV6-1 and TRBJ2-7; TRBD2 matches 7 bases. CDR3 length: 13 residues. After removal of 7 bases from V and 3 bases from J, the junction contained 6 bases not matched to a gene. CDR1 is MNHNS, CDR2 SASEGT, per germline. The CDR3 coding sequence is TGTGCCAGCACTAGCGGAGGAGACTACGAGCAGTACTTC. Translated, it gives CASTSGGDYEQYF.

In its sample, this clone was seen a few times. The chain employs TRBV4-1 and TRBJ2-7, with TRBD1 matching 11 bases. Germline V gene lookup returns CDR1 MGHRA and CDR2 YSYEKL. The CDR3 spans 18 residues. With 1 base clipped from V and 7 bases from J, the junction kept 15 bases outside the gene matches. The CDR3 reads CASSQARTGGLSVEEQYF. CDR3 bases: TGCGCCAGCAGCCAAGCCCGGACAGGGGGCCTCTCGGTCGAGGAGCAGTACTTC.

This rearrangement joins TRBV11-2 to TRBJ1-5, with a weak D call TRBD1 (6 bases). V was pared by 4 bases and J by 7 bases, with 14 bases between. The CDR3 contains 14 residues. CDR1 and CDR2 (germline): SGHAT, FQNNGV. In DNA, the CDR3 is TGTGCCAGCAGCTCGAACAGGGTTGGCCAGCCCCAGCATTTT. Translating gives CASSSNRVGQPQHF.

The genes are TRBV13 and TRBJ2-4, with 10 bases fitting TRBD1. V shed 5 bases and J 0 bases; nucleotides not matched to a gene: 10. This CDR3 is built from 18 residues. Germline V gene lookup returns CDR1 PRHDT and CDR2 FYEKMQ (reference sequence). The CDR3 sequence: CASSVSRDRGVAKNIQYF. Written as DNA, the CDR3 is TGTGCCAGCAGCGTCTCCCGGGACAGGGGAGTAGCCAAAAACATTCAGTACTTC.

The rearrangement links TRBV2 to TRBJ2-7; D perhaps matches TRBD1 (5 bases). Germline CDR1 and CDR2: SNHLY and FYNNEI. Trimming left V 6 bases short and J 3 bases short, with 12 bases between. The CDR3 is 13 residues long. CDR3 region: CASSLREGYEQYF. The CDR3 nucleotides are TGTGCCAGCAGCCTCAGGGAAGGCTACGAGCAGTACTTC.

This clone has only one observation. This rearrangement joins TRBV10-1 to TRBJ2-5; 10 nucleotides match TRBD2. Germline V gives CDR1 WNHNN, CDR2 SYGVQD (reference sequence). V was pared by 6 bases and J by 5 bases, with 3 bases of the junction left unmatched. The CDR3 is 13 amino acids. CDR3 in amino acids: CASRASGSETQYF. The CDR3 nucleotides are TGCGCCAGCAGGGCTAGCGGGAGCGAGACCCAGTACTTC.

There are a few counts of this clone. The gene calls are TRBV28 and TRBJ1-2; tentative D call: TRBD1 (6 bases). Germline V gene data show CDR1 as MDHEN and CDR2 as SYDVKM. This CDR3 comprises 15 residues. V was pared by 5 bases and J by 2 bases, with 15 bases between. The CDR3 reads CASSTGGAENYGYTF. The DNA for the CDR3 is TGTGCCAGCAGTACCGGGGGGGCAGAGAACTATGGCTACACCTTC.

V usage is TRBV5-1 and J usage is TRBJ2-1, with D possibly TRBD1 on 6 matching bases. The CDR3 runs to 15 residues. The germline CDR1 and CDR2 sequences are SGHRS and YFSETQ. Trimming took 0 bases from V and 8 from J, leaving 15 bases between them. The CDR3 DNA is TGCGCCAGCAGCTTGGTAACAGGGCCTGGGGATGAGCAGTTCTTC. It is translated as CASSLVTGPGDEQFF.

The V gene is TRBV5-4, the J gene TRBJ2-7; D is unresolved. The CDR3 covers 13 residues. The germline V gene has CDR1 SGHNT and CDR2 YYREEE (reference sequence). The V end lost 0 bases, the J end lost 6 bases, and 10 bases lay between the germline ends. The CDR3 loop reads CASSLEGLAEQYF. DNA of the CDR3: TGTGCCAGCAGCTTGGAGGGATTGGCCGAGCAGTACTTC. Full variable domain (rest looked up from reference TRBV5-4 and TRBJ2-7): ETGVTQSPTHLIKTRGQQVTLRCSSQSGHNTVSWYQQALGQGPQFIFQYYREEENGRGNFPPRFSGLQFPNYSSELNVNALELDDSALYLCASSLEGLAEQYFGPGTRLTVT.

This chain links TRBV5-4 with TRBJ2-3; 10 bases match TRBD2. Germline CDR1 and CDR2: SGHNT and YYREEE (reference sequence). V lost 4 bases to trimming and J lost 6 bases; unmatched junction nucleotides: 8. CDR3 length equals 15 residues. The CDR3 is CASSTTGTSVDTQYF. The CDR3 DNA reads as TGTGCCAGCAGCACCACCGGGACTAGCGTGGATACGCAGTATTTT.

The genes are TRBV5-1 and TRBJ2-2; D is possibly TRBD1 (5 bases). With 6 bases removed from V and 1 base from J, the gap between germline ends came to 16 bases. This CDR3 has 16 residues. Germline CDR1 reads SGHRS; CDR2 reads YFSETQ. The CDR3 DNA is TGCGCCAGCACGCTAATGACAGCAGTGAACACCGGGGAGCTGTTTTTT. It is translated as CASTLMTAVNTGELFF.

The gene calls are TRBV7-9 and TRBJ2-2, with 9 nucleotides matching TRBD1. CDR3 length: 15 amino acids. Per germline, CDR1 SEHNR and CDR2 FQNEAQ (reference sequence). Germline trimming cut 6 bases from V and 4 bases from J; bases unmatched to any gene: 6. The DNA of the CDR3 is TGTGCCAGCAGGCCCGGGGACAGGGCCACCGGGGAGCTGTTTTTT. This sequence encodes CASRPGDRATGELFF.

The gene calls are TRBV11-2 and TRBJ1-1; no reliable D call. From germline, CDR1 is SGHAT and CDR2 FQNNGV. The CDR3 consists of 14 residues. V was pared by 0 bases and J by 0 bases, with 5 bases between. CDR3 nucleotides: TGTGCCAGCAGCTTAGATCACGTGAACACTGAAGCTTTCTTT. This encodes CASSLDHVNTEAFF.

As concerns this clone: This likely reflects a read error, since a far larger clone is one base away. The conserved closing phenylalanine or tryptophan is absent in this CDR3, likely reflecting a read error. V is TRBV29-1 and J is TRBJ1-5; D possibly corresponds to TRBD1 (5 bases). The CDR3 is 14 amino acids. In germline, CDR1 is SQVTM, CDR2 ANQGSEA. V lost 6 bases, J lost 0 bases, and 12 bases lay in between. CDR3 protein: CSVATDISNQPQHS. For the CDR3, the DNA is TGCAGCGTAGCCACGGACATTAGCAATCAGCCCCAGCATTCT.

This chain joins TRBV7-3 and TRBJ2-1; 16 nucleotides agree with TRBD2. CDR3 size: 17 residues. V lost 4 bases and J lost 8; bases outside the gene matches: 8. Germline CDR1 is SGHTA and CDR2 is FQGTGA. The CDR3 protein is CASSSQGLAGGGYEQFF. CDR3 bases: TGTGCCAGCAGCTCCCAGGGACTAGCGGGAGGGGGGTATGAGCAGTTCTTC.

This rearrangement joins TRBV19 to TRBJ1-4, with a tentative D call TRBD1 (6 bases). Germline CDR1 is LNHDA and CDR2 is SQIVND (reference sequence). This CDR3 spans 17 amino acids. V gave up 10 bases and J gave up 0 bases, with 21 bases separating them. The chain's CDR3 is CATRDVAGVATNEKLFF. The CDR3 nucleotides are TGTGCCACCCGGGACGTTGCAGGGGTGGCAACTAATGAAAAACTGTTTTTT.

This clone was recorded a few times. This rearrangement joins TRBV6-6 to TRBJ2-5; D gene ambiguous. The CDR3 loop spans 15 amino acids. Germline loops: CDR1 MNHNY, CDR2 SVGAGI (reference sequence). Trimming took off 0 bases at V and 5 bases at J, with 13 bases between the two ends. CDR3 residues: CASSYSVVGRETQYF. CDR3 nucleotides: TGTGCCAGCAGTTACTCGGTGGTGGGAAGGGAGACCCAGTACTTC.

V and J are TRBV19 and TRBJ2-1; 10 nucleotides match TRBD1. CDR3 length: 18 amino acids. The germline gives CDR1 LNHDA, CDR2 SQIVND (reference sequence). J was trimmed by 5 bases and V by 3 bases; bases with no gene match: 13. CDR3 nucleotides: TGTGCCAGTAGTATGCTACCCCCGGGACAGGGGTCCAACAATGAGCAGTTCTTC. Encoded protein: CASSMLPPGQGSNNEQFF. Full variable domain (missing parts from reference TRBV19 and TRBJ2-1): DGGITQSPKYLFRKEGQNVTLSCEQNLNHDAMYWYRQDPGQGLRLIYYSQIVNDFQKGDIAEGYSVSREKKESFPLTVTSAQKNPTAFYLCASSMLPPGQGSNNEQFFGPGTRLTVL.

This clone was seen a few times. CDR3 region: CASSAGTRAYNEQFF. In nucleotides, the CDR3 is TGCGCCAGCAGCGCCGGGACTAGGGCGTACAATGAGCAGTTCTTC. The chain joins TRBV5-1 to TRBJ2-1; the match to TRBD2 covers 8 bases. Germline CDR1 reads SGHRS; CDR2 reads YFSETQ. The ends lost 4 bases at V and 4 bases at J; junction bases unmatched: 7. CDR3 length: 15 residues.

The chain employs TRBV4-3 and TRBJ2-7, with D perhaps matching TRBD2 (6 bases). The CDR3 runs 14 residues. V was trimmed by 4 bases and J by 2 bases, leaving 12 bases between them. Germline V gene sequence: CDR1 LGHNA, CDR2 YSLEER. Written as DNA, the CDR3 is TGCGCCAGCAGCCCCCGGGACTCCACCTACGAGCAGTACTTC. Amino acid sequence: CASSPRDSTYEQYF.

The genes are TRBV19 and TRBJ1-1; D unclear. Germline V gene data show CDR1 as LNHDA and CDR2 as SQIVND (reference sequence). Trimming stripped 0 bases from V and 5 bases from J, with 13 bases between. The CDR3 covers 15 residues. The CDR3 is CASSIERGAWTEAFF. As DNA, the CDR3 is TGTGCCAGTAGTATAGAACGAGGAGCGTGGACTGAAGCTTTCTTT.